This is a list of T cell receptor beta chains from one sample in a study of blood T cell repertoires in COVID-19. The repertoire was sequenced with immunoSEQ multiplex PCR; TCRdb's copy has only in-frame clones and lacks some. The sample records 85,000 to 100,000 clones, roughly 79% being singletons. The sample was peripheral blood. These receptors were obtained from a man of 80 years or more with COVID-19, enrolled during active disease. Each CDR3 is given with its conserved first and last residue. A D gene is named only where the DNA matches it firmly. The listing skips clone size in some rows; elsewhere it reads once, few, many or a size class.

cdr3_aa: CASSLAPRTSGLTNEKLFF
cdr3_nt: TGCGCCAGCAGCTTGGCCCCGAGGACCTCGGGACTGACTAATGAAAAACTGTTTTTT
clone_size: once
d_call: .
j_call: TRBJ1-4
v_call: TRBV5-1

cdr3_aa: CASSRDTHSGNTIYF
cdr3_nt: TGTGCCAGCTCACGGGACACCCACTCTGGAAACACCATATATTTT
clone_size: once
d_call: .
j_call: TRBJ1-3
v_call: TRBV18

cdr3_aa: CASSYSQDWLNYGYTF
cdr3_nt: TGTGCCAGCAGTTACTCGCAGGATTGGCTTAACTATGGCTACACCTTC
clone_size: once
d_call: .
j_call: TRBJ1-2
v_call: TRBV6-2/TRBV6-3

cdr3_aa: CAARTHGFGTDTQYF
cdr3_nt: TGTGCCGCTAGAACTCACGGGTTCGGCACAGATACGCAGTATTTT
clone_size: .
d_call: .
j_call: TRBJ2-3
v_call: TRBV30

cdr3_aa: CASRLYNEQFF
cdr3_nt: TGCGCCAGCAGACTGTACAATGAGCAGTTCTTC
clone_size: .
d_call: .
j_call: TRBJ2-1
v_call: TRBV5-1

cdr3_aa: CASSIVSASSYNEQFF
cdr3_nt: TGTGCCAGTAGTATAGTTAGCGCAAGCTCCTACAATGAGCAGTTCTTC
clone_size: .
d_call: .
j_call: TRBJ2-1
v_call: TRBV19

cdr3_aa: CASSTGTKIYEQYF
cdr3_nt: TGTGCCAGCAGCACCGGGACAAAGATCTACGAGCAGTACTTC
clone_size: .
d_call: .
j_call: TRBJ2-7
v_call: TRBV7-8

cdr3_aa: CASSEQGDYGYTF
cdr3_nt: TGTGCCAGCAGCGAACAGGGGGACTATGGCTACACCTTC
clone_size: .
d_call: TRBD1
j_call: TRBJ1-2
v_call: TRBV6-4

cdr3_aa: CASSSQGVDTQYF
cdr3_nt: TGTGCCAGCAGCTCACAGGGGGTAGATACGCAGTATTTT
clone_size: once
d_call: TRBD1
j_call: TRBJ2-3
v_call: TRBV7-2

cdr3_aa: CASSNRTGGKETQYF
cdr3_nt: TGTGCCAGCAGTAACCGGACAGGGGGGAAAGAGACCCAGTACTTC
clone_size: .
d_call: TRBD1
j_call: TRBJ2-5
v_call: TRBV28

cdr3_aa: CASRSGTMGNAFF
cdr3_nt: TGTGCCAGCAGATCCGGGACAATGGGTAACGCTTTCTTT
clone_size: .
d_call: .
j_call: TRBJ1-1
v_call: TRBV27

cdr3_aa: CASSRHKGGDVLGYTF
cdr3_nt: TGTGCCAGCAGCCGACACAAAGGGGGGGATGTCCTTGGCTACACCTTC
clone_size: .
d_call: .
j_call: TRBJ1-2
v_call: TRBV5-8

cdr3_aa: CSATFAETQYF
cdr3_nt: TGCAGTGCTACTTTTGCGGAGACCCAGTACTTC
clone_size: .
d_call: .
j_call: TRBJ2-5
v_call: TRBV20-1

cdr3_aa: CASSPQGQGTEKLFF
cdr3_nt: TGTGCCAGCAGCCCCCAGGGACAGGGGACGGAAAAACTGTTTTTT
clone_size: .
d_call: TRBD1
j_call: TRBJ1-4
v_call: TRBV11-2

cdr3_aa: CASSLDRGRETQYF
cdr3_nt: TGTGCCAGCAGCTTAGACCGGGGGAGGGAGACCCAGTACTTC
clone_size: .
d_call: .
j_call: TRBJ2-5
v_call: TRBV7-2

cdr3_aa: CASSVSPYNSPLHF
cdr3_nt: TGTGCCAGCAGTGTGTCCCCTTATAATTCACCCCTCCACTTT
clone_size: .
d_call: .
j_call: TRBJ1-6
v_call: TRBV25-1

cdr3_aa: CASSLVSYGYTF
cdr3_nt: TGTGCCAGCAGCTTAGTCAGTTATGGCTACACCTTC
clone_size: few
d_call: .
j_call: TRBJ1-2
v_call: TRBV7-9

cdr3_aa: CASSIRQGAGYGYTF
cdr3_nt: TGTGCCAGTAGTATCAGGCAGGGGGCGGGCTATGGCTACACCTTC
clone_size: .
d_call: TRBD1
j_call: TRBJ1-2
v_call: TRBV19

cdr3_aa: CASSLLTPAIQYF
cdr3_nt: TGTGCCAGCAGCTTATTGACACCCGCTATACAGTATTTT
clone_size: .
d_call: .
j_call: TRBJ2-3
v_call: TRBV11-2

cdr3_aa: CARSLEGTENTEAFF
cdr3_nt: TGTGCCAGAAGCTTGGAAGGGACTGAGAACACTGAAGCTTTCTTT
clone_size: .
d_call: .
j_call: TRBJ1-1
v_call: TRBV5-3

cdr3_aa: CAWSVLVGQGAGGYTF
cdr3_nt: TGTGCCTGGAGTGTACTGGTGGGACAGGGGGCAGGCGGCTACACCTTC
clone_size: .
d_call: TRBD1
j_call: TRBJ1-2
v_call: TRBV30

cdr3_aa: CASSSSGQGNYEQYF
cdr3_nt: TGTGCCAGCAGCTCATCGGGACAGGGCAACTACGAGCAGTACTTC
clone_size: once
d_call: TRBD1
j_call: TRBJ2-7
v_call: TRBV11-2

cdr3_aa: CSVLEGITEAFF
cdr3_nt: TGCAGCGTTTTGGAGGGGATCACTGAAGCTTTCTTT
clone_size: few
d_call: .
j_call: TRBJ1-1
v_call: TRBV29-1

cdr3_aa: CASSQDRGRSNEKLFF
cdr3_nt: TGTGCCAGCAGCCAAGATCGGGGGAGGTCTAATGAAAAACTGTTTTTT
clone_size: .
d_call: .
j_call: TRBJ1-4
v_call: TRBV3-1/TRBV3-2

cdr3_aa: CASSLVFMGTGGADTQYF
cdr3_nt: TGTGCCAGCAGCTTAGTTTTCATGGGGACAGGGGGCGCAGATACGCAGTATTTT
clone_size: once
d_call: TRBD1
j_call: TRBJ2-3
v_call: TRBV7-2

cdr3_aa: CASSVGGTYNSPLHF
cdr3_nt: TGTGCCAGCAGCGTAGGCGGGACCTATAATTCACCCCTCCACTTT
clone_size: .
d_call: .
j_call: TRBJ1-6
v_call: TRBV9

cdr3_aa: CASRLKTGFLDEQYF
cdr3_nt: TGCGCCAGCAGGCTTAAGACAGGGTTCCTAGACGAGCAGTACTTC
clone_size: many
d_call: TRBD1
j_call: TRBJ2-7
v_call: TRBV4-3

cdr3_aa: CASSVGSEVSSGEYEQYF
cdr3_nt: TGTGCCAGCAGCGTAGGCTCCGAGGTGTCTAGCGGGGAATACGAGCAGTACTTC
clone_size: .
d_call: TRBD2
j_call: TRBJ2-7
v_call: TRBV9

cdr3_aa: CAWSTRLITYEQYF
cdr3_nt: TGTGCCTGGAGTACGCGACTAATCACCTACGAGCAGTACTTC
clone_size: .
d_call: .
j_call: TRBJ2-7
v_call: TRBV30

cdr3_aa: CAISDGQQETQYF
cdr3_nt: TGTGCCATCAGTGATGGACAGCAAGAGACCCAGTACTTC
clone_size: .
d_call: .
j_call: TRBJ2-5
v_call: TRBV10-3

cdr3_aa: CASSMGHQPYEQYF
cdr3_nt: TGTGCCAGTAGTATGGGGCACCAACCCTACGAGCAGTACTTC
clone_size: .
d_call: .
j_call: TRBJ2-7
v_call: TRBV19

cdr3_aa: CAWSHRDRGNQPQHF
cdr3_nt: TGTGCCTGGAGTCACCGGGACAGGGGGAATCAGCCCCAGCATTTT
clone_size: once
d_call: TRBD1
j_call: TRBJ1-5
v_call: TRBV30

cdr3_aa: CASSLAQDSYEKLFF
cdr3_nt: TGTGCCAGCAGCTTAGCGCAGGACAGTTATGAAAAACTGTTTTTT
clone_size: .
d_call: .
j_call: TRBJ1-4
v_call: TRBV7-9

cdr3_aa: CASSEGMNTEAFF
cdr3_nt: TGTGCCAGCAGTGAGGGCATGAACACTGAAGCTTTCTTT
clone_size: once
d_call: .
j_call: TRBJ1-1
v_call: TRBV2

cdr3_aa: CASREAGGSGANVLTF
cdr3_nt: TGTGCCAGCAGGGAAGCAGGGGGCTCCGGGGCCAACGTCCTGACTTTC
clone_size: .
d_call: TRBD1
j_call: TRBJ2-6
v_call: TRBV27

cdr3_aa: CASSQDYRTGTPQETQYF
cdr3_nt: TGTGCCAGCAGCCAAGATTACAGGACAGGGACCCCACAAGAGACCCAGTACTTC
clone_size: .
d_call: TRBD1
j_call: TRBJ2-5
v_call: TRBV4-2

cdr3_aa: CASSLAGTPWAEAFF
cdr3_nt: TGTGCCAGCAGCTTGGCCGGGACACCCTGGGCTGAAGCTTTCTTT
clone_size: .
d_call: .
j_call: TRBJ1-1
v_call: TRBV5-4

cdr3_aa: CASSLVGRGDGYTF
cdr3_nt: TGTGCCAGCAGCTTGGTGGGCAGGGGTGACGGCTACACCTTC
clone_size: .
d_call: .
j_call: TRBJ1-2
v_call: TRBV5-6

cdr3_aa: CASSVIYQPQHF
cdr3_nt: TGTGCCAGTAGTGTTATTTATCAGCCCCAGCATTTT
clone_size: .
d_call: .
j_call: TRBJ1-5
v_call: TRBV19

cdr3_aa: CASSPRQGQNTEAFF
cdr3_nt: TGCGCCAGCAGCCCAAGACAGGGGCAGAACACTGAAGCTTTCTTT
clone_size: .
d_call: TRBD1
j_call: TRBJ1-1
v_call: TRBV5-1

cdr3_aa: CACSFLRNTGGYTF
cdr3_nt: TGTGCCTGCTCCTTCCTGAGGAACACCGGAGGCTACACCTTC
clone_size: once
d_call: .
j_call: TRBJ1-2
v_call: TRBV30

cdr3_aa: CAISEGSGSGSYNEQFF
cdr3_nt: TGTGCCATCAGTGAAGGGAGCGGGAGCGGGTCCTACAATGAGCAGTTCTTC
clone_size: .
d_call: TRBD2
j_call: TRBJ2-1
v_call: TRBV10-3

cdr3_aa: CASGQGYNEQFF
cdr3_nt: TGTGCCAGCGGACAGGGATACAATGAGCAGTTCTTC
clone_size: .
d_call: TRBD1
j_call: TRBJ2-1
v_call: TRBV19

cdr3_aa: CASSPGRRSPLEQYF
cdr3_nt: TGCGCCAGCAGCCCAGGACGGAGGTCCCCGTTAGAGCAGTACTTC
clone_size: .
d_call: .
j_call: TRBJ2-7
v_call: TRBV5-1

cdr3_aa: CASSPPFFEAFF
cdr3_nt: TGTGCCAGCAGCCCCCCTTTTTTTGAAGCTTTCTTT
clone_size: .
d_call: .
j_call: TRBJ1-1
v_call: TRBV11-2

cdr3_aa: CATRVAAGAEAFF
cdr3_nt: TGTGCCACCAGGGTCGCGGCCGGGGCTGAAGCTTTCTTT
clone_size: once
d_call: .
j_call: TRBJ1-1
v_call: TRBV24-1

cdr3_aa: CAWSVGQGAYGYTF
cdr3_nt: TGTGCCTGGAGTGTCGGACAGGGGGCTTATGGCTACACCTTC
clone_size: .
d_call: TRBD1
j_call: TRBJ1-2
v_call: TRBV30

cdr3_aa: CASSFRRGTEAFF
cdr3_nt: TGTGCCAGCAGCTTCAGACGGGGCACTGAAGCTTTCTTT
clone_size: .
d_call: .
j_call: TRBJ1-1
v_call: TRBV12-3/TRBV12-4